This TCR beta chain was identified during a study of shared T cell receptors in the human thymus (dated by TCRdb to the early 2020s). Turning to the overall study: The study investigated the way shared, self-reactive T-cell receptor alpha chains are produced in the human thymus.

The protocol used for the library was the immunoSEQ multiplex PCR assay. The clones in this table, taken by TCRdb from immuneACCESS, are in-frame only. Not every clone is retained; where verified, under half of the shortfall comes from an unresolved V gene, and the cause of the rest is unknown. This sample lists 550,000 to 800,000 clones; 80% to 90% were detected once. Around 0.01% of the sample goes to the ten largest clones. Remarks on this clone: Its antigen has not been determined. Base-call qualities are not available, and no considerably larger clone is one nucleotide away.

The CDR3, from cysteine to phenylalanine, totals 17 residues. The DNA shown is the 51-base CDR3, in frame from base 1. V is clipped by 4 bases and J by 4 bases, and the sequence between their germline boundaries is 22 bases long. The germline V gene (reference sequence) sets CDR1 to LNHDA and CDR2 to SQIVND. These data were also filed under a second study, of human thymus T cells. That second publication adds: Immunologically healthy infants undergoing open corrective cardiac surgery for congenital heart defects in Finland were used as donors. Thymus tissue was collected as surgical resects that were removed during corrective cardiac surgery. Usage of V and J gene segments appeared to be biased in both the thymic and the peripheral blood repertoires. According to the related research, thymic TCR repertoires were highly overlapping among unrelated individuals. TCR alpha and beta repertoires from about 8 infant thymus samples and four related peripheral blood samples were characterized in the study. Donor ages ranging from about 6 to 250 days were recorded, and about six male and two female infants were included in the cohort. Thymocytes were mechanically released from the tissue and were stored as pellets of about 10-30 million cells at -70 degrees C. Genomic DNA was extracted from frozen cell pellets with a QIAsymphony instrument. The immunoSEQ multiplex PCR assay was used to amplify the TCRB and TCRAD loci from a standardized amount of quality-controlled genomic DNA. The amplicons covered the V(D)J region and were long enough to include the CDR3 and to identify the V and J genes. Amplicon sequencing was performed on an Illumina platform through the commercial immunoSEQ service. Primer bias and sequencing errors were corrected as previously described, and TCRAD and TCRB were defined on the basis of the IMGT database. Repertoires were analysed with immunoSEQ Analyzer 3.0 and VDJTools, covering basic statistics, V/J segment usage, diversity estimates, rarefaction and pairwise overlap. Diversity was estimated with Chao1, ChaoE, Efron-Thisted, Shannon and inverse Simpson indices, and also on datasets down-sampled to the smallest sample. For repertoire overlap, CDR3 nucleotide sequence, V gene and J gene had to match strictly, and clustering was done by Jaccard-based multidimensional scaling. Thymus samples yielded on average roughly 810,000 unique TCRB clonotypes, compared with 80,000 to 95,000 from blood samples.

The receptor chain draws on TRBV19 and TRBJ1-2; the D gene is unclear. The sequencing input was thymocytes. The clonotype originates from a girl in the first two years of life with a congenital heart defect. Donor details come from another sample of the same person, matched by shared clones. For the CDR3, the sequence is CASSRDPVGGSFYGYTF. In nucleotide form, the sequence is TGTGCCAGTAGTAGAGATCCGGTGGGAGGTTCCTTCTATGGCTACACCTTC.